These 2 T cell receptor beta chains were all obtained from the same sample, sequenced in a study of T cell responses to AZD1222 COVID-19 vaccine (dated by TCRdb to the early 2020s). To prepare the library, the immunoSEQ multiplex PCR assay was applied. This is the immuneACCESS table as TCRdb keeps it, with only in-frame sequences that have V and J called. A part of the clones is gone; compared with another copy, unresolved V genes explain less than half, and the rest is unexplained. The sample table lists around 99,000 clones, approximately 90% of them with a count of one. 8% to 8.5% of the sample is in the top ten clones. Reading the label with the study, this specimen's time point is: about 28 days (+/-7) after the second vaccine dose. Source: peripheral blood, taken 28 days after the second AZD1222 dose. These receptors originate from an adult who received the AZD1222 COVID-19 vaccine.

The chain combines TRBV18 with TRBJ1-1; D call uncertain. The germline gives CDR1 KGHSH, CDR2 LQKENI. Trimming removed 2 bases from V and 2 bases from J, with 6 bases in between. The CDR3 runs to 13 residues. The CDR3 protein is CASSPVHNTEAFF. CDR3 nucleotides: TGTGCCAGCTCACCAGTCCATAACACTGAAGCTTTCTTT.

The chain recombines TRBV18 with TRBJ2-1; 7 bases fit TRBD1. The CDR3 is made up of 16 amino acids. V shed 1 base, J shed 8 bases, and the junction held 11 bases outside the gene matches. CDR1 KGHSH and CDR2 LQKENI come from the germline V gene. CDR3 coding DNA: TGTGCCAGCTCACCACGAGTTGGGACAGATCATCATGAGCAGTTCTTC. It encodes CASSPRVGTDHHEQFF.